Given below is one T cell receptor (beta chain) in context. Authors' data handling: Estimation of nucleated cell counts relied on the amplification of reference gene primers. Clones were read by immunoSEQ multiplex PCR, and TCRdb kept only the in-frame ones, dropping some. The V and J calls and clone size come from that table; D and trimming were worked out from the DNA. The sample shows over 100,000 clones, 70% to 80% of them seen only once. These data originate in a study of blood T cell repertoires in COVID-19. Study-wide background: Samples representing acute and convalescent COVID-19 were sourced from the United States, Italy and Spain. T cells, B-cell-depleted T cells, or PBMCs provided the cDNA or gDNA that served as material.

Sequenced sample: peripheral blood. This receptor was obtained from a woman aged 80 or over with acute or convalescent COVID-19.

CDR3: CASSLDRGMNTEAFF. The CDR3 DNA reads as TGTGCCAGCAGCTTAGATAGGGGCATGAACACTGAAGCTTTCTTT. The J gene is TRBJ1-1, the V gene TRBV11-2; D perhaps matches TRBD1 (5 bases). CDR1 and CDR2 (germline): SGHAT, FQNNGV. This CDR3 has 15 amino acids. V lost 0 bases to trimming and J lost 0 bases, with 8 bases between them.